The clone carrying this T cell receptor (beta chain) was seen many times. Its antigen is not identified. MiXCR was run by TCRdb on the 5' RACE reads, yielding one entry per CDR3 protein. The table has roughly 1,500,000 distinct CDR3 sequences, more than 30% seen once. The data are from a study of identical twins. Each donor (without exception) was a healthy Caucasian. The study's findings and limits: In beta out-of-frame sequences, the excess sharing between twins was weaker. Analyses based on zero insertions could be partly confounded by invariant MAIT and iNKT cells.

The CDR3 is 13 residues long. V lost 0 bases, J lost 4 bases, and 6 bases lay in between. The sequenced material came from cord blood. The chain recombines TRBV12-3 or TRBV12-4 with TRBJ1-2; D is ambiguous. This TCR derives from a newborn girl in good health. The CDR3: CASSLARPYGYTF. CDR3 coding DNA: TGTGCCAGCAGTTTAGCGCGGCCCTATGGCTACACCTTC.